One sample yielded the 11 T cell receptor beta chains listed below, sequenced in a study of T-cell reconstitution after alpha-beta-depleted transplantation in children. A TCRbeta library incorporating unique molecular identifiers was prepared. TCRdb redid the calling of the PCR reads with MiXCR, one entry per CDR3 protein. The sample lists 300,000 to 350,000 distinct CDR3 sequences; 15% to 20% were seen once. The specimen was PBMCs, mostly from graft donor cells, collected 360 days after TCRalphabeta/CD19-depleted stem cell transplant. All receptors come from a male patient between 2 and 15 years old who had a stem cell transplant for acute lymphoblastic leukemia, so the T cells may come from the graft donor.

The V and J genes are TRBV24-1 and TRBJ2-7; no clear D gene. This CDR3 has 11 amino acids. Trimming removed 1 base at V and 6 bases at J, with 3 bases between. Per germline, CDR1 KGHDR and CDR2 SFDVKD. The CDR3 loop is CATSDFTEQYF. The DNA of the CDR3 is TGTGCCACCAGTGATTTTACCGAGCAGTACTTC.

V is TRBV9 and J is TRBJ2-5, with 10 bases matching TRBD2. This CDR3 spans 13 amino acids. The germline V gene encodes CDR1 SGDLS and CDR2 YYNGEE. V trimming: 2 bases; J trimming: 5 bases; junction bases outside the gene matches: 0. For the CDR3, the DNA is TGTGCCAGCAGCGTTAGCGGGAGGGAGACCCAGTACTTC. It codes for CASSVSGRETQYF.

The rearrangement joins TRBV28 to TRBJ1-3; D is unresolved. The CDR3 is made up of 15 amino acids. Germline V gene lookup returns CDR1 MDHEN and CDR2 SYDVKM. V was pared by 3 bases and J by 1 base, with 10 bases between. CDR3 region: CASSFRRGSGNTIYF. The CDR3 DNA sequence: TGTGCCAGCAGTTTCCGTCGAGGGTCTGGAAACACCATATATTTT.

The rearrangement links TRBV6-5 to TRBJ2-7, with D perhaps being TRBD1 or TRBD2 (5 bases each). The V end lost 4 bases, the J end lost 0 bases, and 7 bases lay between the germline ends. The CDR3 spans 13 residues. Germline V gives CDR1 MNHEY, CDR2 SVGAGI. CDR3 sequence: CASSWDGSYEQYF. The CDR3 nucleotides are TGTGCCAGCAGTTGGGACGGCTCCTACGAGCAGTACTTC.

This clonotype came up a few times. The gene calls are TRBV7-9 and TRBJ2-5; TRBD2 aligns across 7 bases. The CDR3 contains 14 residues. With V trimmed by 3 bases and J by 3 bases, 4 bases remained unmatched. Looked up from germline, CDR1 is SEHNR and CDR2 is FQNEAQ (reference sequence). CDR3 residues: CASSFREEEETQYF. The DNA for the CDR3 is TGTGCCAGCAGCTTCCGGGAGGAAGAAGAGACCCAGTACTTC.

This clonotype came up many times. This chain uses TRBV28 with TRBJ2-1; D unresolved. Germline V gives CDR1 MDHEN, CDR2 SYDVKM. This CDR3 region has 13 residues. V was shortened by 6 bases and J by 3 bases, with 9 bases between the two germline ends. The CDR3 DNA sequence: TGTGCCAGCAGCGCGGAAGTCTACAATGAGCAGTTCTTC. Amino acid sequence: CASSAEVYNEQFF.

The chain recombines TRBV5-5 with TRBJ2-5, with a weak D call TRBD1 (6 bases). V lost 1 base and J lost 5, with 15 bases in between. This CDR3 comprises 15 residues. The germline gives CDR1 SGHKS, CDR2 YYEKEE (reference sequence). The CDR3 reads CASSLFPGQGETQYF. As DNA, the CDR3 is TGTGCCAGCAGCTTGTTCCCAGGCCAGGGGGAGACCCAGTACTTC.

The genes are TRBV20-1 and TRBJ1-5; D is unclear. There are 14 residues in the CDR3. The V gene lost 3 bases and the J gene lost 0 bases, with 9 bases spanning the gap. Germline V gene sequence: CDR1 DFQATT, CDR2 SNEGSKA (reference sequence). In DNA, the CDR3 is TGCAGTGCTAGTGCGGGGAATAGCAATCAGCCCCAGCATTTT. Amino acids: CSASAGNSNQPQHF.

The chain employs TRBV28 and TRBJ2-2, with 9 positions matching TRBD1. Germline V CDR1 and CDR2: MDHEN, SYDVKM. Unmatched junction bases numbered 10, after V lost 3 bases and J lost 2 bases. There are 18 residues in the CDR3. CDR3 region: CASSFKYGTGTNTGELFF. DNA for the CDR3: TGTGCCAGCAGTTTTAAGTATGGGACAGGGACCAACACCGGGGAGCTGTTTTTT. The variable domain in full, with the rest retrieved from reference TRBV28 and TRBJ2-2, is DVKVTQSSRYLVKRTGEKVFLECVQDMDHENMFWYRQDPGLGLRLIYFSYDVKMKEKGDIPEGYSVSREKKERFSLILESASTNQTSMYLCASSFKYGTGTNTGELFFGEGSRLTVL.

By sample fraction, this clonotype is medium-sized. V is TRBV28 and J is TRBJ2-1; D possibly corresponds to TRBD1 (6 bases). Deletions cut 6 bases from V and 0 bases from J, with 12 bases between. The CDR3 sequence is 15 residues long. Germline lookup yields CDR1 MDHEN and CDR2 SYDVKM. Here the CDR3 DNA reads TGTGCCAGCAGCTTACAGGGTGGCTCCTACAATGAGCAGTTCTTC. Amino acids: CASSLQGGSYNEQFF.

The chain links TRBV19 to TRBJ2-1; a weak D match, TRBD2 (6 bases). This CDR3 contains 15 residues. Trimming took 6 bases from V and 2 from J, leaving 14 bases between them. Germline CDR1 reads LNHDA; CDR2 reads SQIVND (reference sequence). The CDR3 DNA reads as TGTGCCAGTAGGAGGAGGGCCTCAACCTACAATGAGCAGTTCTTC. Translation: CASRRRASTYNEQFF. Complete variable domain (other parts from reference TRBV19 and TRBJ2-1): DGGITQSPKYLFRKEGQNVTLSCEQNLNHDAMYWYRQDPGQGLRLIYYSQIVNDFQKGDIAEGYSVSREKKESFPLTVTSAQKNPTAFYLCASRRRASTYNEQFFGPGTRLTVL.